This T cell receptor (beta chain) comes out of a study of CD8 T cells in ankylosing spondylitis. Preparation of TCR beta libraries was done by quantitative 5'-RACE with molecular barcodes. TCRdb processed the 5' RACE reads anew with MiXCR; each CDR3 protein has one entry. The sample yields 35,000 to 50,000 distinct CDR3 sequences, under 4.5% seen once. This clonotype was recorded at least ten times. The CDR3 has 14 residues. Trimming removed 3 bases from V and 3 bases from J, with 11 bases in between. Germline values: CDR1 SGDLS, CDR2 YYNGEE. This chain connects TRBV9 to TRBJ2-3; maybe TRBD1 (6 bases). The receptor comes from a female donor with ankylosing spondylitis or in good health (not recorded which). The sequenced material came from blood, either unsorted or a sorted T cell fraction (not recorded which). CDR3: CASSGRGNTDTQYF. CDR3 sequence (DNA): TGTGCCAGCAGCGGCAGGGGAAATACAGATACGCAGTATTTT.